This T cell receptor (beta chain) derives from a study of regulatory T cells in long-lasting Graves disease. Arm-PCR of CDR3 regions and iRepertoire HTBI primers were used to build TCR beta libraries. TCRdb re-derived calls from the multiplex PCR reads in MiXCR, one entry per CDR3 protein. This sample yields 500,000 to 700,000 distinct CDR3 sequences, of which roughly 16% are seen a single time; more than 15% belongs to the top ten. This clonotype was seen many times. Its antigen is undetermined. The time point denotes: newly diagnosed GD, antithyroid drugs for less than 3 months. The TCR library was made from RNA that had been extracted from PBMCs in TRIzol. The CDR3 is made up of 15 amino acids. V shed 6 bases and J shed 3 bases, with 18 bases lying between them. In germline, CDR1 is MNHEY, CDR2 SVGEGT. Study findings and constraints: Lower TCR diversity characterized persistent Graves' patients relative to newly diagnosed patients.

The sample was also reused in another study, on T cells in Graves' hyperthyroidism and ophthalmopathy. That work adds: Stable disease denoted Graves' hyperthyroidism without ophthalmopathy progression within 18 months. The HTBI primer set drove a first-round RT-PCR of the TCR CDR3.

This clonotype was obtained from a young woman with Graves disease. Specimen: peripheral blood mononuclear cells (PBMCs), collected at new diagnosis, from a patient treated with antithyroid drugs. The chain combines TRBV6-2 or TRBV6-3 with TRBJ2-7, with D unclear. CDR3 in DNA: TGTGCCAGCAGGACCAGCAGGAGATTTGGCTACGAGCAGTACTTC. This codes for CASRTSRRFGYEQYF.